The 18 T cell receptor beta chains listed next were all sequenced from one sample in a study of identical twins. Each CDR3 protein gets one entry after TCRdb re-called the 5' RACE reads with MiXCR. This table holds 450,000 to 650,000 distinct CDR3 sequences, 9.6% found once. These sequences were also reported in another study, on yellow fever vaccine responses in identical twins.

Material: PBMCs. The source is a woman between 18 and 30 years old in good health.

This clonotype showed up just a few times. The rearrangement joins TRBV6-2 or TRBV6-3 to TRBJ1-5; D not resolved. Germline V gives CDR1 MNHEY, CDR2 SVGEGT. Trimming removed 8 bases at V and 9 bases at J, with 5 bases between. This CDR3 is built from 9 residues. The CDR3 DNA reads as TGTGCCAGCCCGGGGCCCCAGCATTTT. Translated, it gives CASPGPQHF.

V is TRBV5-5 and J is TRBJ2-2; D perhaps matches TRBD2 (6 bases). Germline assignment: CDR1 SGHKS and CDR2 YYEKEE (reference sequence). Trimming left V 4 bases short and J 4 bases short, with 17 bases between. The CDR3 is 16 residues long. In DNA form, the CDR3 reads TGTGCCAGCAGCAAGACATCCGGGAGCGGCACCGGGGAGCTGTTTTTT. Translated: CASSKTSGSGTGELFF.

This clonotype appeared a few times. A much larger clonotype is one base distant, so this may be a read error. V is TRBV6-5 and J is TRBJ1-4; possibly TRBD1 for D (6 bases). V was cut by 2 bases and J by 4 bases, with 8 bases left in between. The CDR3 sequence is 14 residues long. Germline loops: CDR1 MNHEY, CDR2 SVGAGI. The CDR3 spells CASSYGTNNEKLFF. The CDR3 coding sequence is TGTGCCAGCAGTTACGGGACAAATAATGAAAAACTGTTTTTT.

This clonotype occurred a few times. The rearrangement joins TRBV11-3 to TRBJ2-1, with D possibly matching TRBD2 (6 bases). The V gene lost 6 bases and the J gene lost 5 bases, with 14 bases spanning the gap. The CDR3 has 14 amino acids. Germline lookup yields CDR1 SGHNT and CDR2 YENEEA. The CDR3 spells CASRVAGRHNEQFF. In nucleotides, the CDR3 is TGTGCCAGCAGGGTGGCGGGGCGGCACAATGAGCAGTTCTTC.

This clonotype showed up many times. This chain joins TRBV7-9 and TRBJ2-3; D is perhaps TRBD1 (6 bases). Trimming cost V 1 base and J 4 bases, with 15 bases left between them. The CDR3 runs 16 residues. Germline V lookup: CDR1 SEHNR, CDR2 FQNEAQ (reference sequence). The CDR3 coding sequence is TGTGCCAGCAGCTTAGACCGGGACATCGGCGCAGATACGCAGTATTTT. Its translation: CASSLDRDIGADTQYF.

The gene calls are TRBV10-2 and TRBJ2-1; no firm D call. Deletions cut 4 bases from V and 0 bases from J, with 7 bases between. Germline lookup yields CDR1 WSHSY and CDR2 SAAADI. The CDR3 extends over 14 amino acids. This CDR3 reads CASSGVFSYNEQFF. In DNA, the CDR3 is TGCGCCAGCAGTGGGGTCTTCTCCTACAATGAGCAGTTCTTC.

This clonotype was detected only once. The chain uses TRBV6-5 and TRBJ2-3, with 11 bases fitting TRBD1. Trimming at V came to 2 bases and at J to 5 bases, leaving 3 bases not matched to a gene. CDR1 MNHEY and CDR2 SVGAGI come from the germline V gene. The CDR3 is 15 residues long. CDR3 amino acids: CASSYRTGGRDTQYF. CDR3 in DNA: TGTGCCAGCAGTTACCGGACAGGGGGCAGAGATACGCAGTATTTT.

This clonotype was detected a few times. The CDR3 sequence: CSAPTGQISYEQYF. As DNA, the CDR3 is TGCAGTGCTCCTACCGGACAGATCTCCTACGAGCAGTACTTC. The gene calls are TRBV20-1 and TRBJ2-7; D may be TRBD1 (6 bases). Germline-derived CDR1 and CDR2 are DFQATT and SNEGSKA (reference sequence). The germline V and J ends were trimmed by 5 bases and 0 bases, with 14 bases remaining between them. This CDR3 contains 14 residues.

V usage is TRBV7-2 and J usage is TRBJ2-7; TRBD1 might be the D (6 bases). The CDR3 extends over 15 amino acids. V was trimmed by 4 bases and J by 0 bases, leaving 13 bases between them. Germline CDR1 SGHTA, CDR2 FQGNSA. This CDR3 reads CASSYVTGNSYEQYF. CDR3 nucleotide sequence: TGTGCCAGCAGCTACGTGACAGGAAACTCCTACGAGCAGTACTTC.

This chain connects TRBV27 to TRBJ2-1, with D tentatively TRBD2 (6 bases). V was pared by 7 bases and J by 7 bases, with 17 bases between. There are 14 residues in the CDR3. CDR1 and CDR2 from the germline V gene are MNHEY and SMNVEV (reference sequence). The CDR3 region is CASMKAGIGNEQFF. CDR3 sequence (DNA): TGTGCCAGCATGAAGGCGGGAATTGGGAATGAGCAGTTCTTC.

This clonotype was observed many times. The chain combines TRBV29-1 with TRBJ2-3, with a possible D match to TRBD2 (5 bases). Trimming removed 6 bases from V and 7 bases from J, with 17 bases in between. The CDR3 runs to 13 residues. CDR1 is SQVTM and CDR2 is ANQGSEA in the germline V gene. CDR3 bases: TGCAGCGTGAACGGGGTATCGGGGAATACGCAGTATTTT. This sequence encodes CSVNGVSGNTQYF.

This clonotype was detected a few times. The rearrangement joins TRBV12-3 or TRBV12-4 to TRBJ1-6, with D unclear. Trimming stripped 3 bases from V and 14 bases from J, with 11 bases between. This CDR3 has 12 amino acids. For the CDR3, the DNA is TGTGCCAGCAGTTTGGCGGTCAGGACCCTCCACTTT. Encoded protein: CASSLAVRTLHF.

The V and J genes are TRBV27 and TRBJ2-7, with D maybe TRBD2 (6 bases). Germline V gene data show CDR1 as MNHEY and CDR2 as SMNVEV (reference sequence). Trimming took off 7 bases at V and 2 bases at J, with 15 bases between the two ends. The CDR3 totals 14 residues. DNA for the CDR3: TGTGCCAGCAATCCCGGCGGGAACCCCTACGAGCAGTACTTC. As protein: CASNPGGNPYEQYF.

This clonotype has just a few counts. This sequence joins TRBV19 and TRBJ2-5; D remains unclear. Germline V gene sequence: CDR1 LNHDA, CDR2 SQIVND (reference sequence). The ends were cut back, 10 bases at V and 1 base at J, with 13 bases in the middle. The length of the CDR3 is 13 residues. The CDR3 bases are TGTGCCACCTCCCCGCGGCTCCAAGAGACCCAGTACTTC. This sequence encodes CATSPRLQETQYF.

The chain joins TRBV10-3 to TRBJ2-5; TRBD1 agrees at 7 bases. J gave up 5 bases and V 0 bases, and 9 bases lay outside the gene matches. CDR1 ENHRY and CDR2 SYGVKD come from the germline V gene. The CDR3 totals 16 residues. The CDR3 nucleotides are TGTGCCATCAGTGAGTCGAAAACAGGGGTTTGGGAGACCCAGTACTTC. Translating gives CAISESKTGVWETQYF.

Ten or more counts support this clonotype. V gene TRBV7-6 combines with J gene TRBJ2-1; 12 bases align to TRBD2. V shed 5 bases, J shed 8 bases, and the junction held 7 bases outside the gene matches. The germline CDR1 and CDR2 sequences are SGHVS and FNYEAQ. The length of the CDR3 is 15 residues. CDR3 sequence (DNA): TGTGCCAGCAGCCCTCCTAGCGGGGGGGCCGATGAGCAGTTCTTC. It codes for CASSPPSGGADEQFF.

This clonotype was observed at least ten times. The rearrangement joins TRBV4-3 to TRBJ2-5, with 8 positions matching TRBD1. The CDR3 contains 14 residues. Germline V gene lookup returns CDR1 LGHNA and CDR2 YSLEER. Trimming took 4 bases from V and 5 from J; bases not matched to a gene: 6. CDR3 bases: TGCGCCAGCAGCCTCCGGACAGGGAGGGAGACCCAGTACTTC. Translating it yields CASSLRTGRETQYF.

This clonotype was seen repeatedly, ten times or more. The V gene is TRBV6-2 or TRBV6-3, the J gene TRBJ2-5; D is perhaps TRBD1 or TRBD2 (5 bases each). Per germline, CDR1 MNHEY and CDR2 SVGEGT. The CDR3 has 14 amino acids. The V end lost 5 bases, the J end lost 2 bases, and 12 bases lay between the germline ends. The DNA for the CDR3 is TGTGCCAGCAGTAGGGGACCGAGTCAAGAGACCCAGTACTTC. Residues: CASSRGPSQETQYF.